The 29 T cell receptor beta chains reported below all come from one sample, sequenced in a study of neurological immune-mediated disorders. TCRdb itself ran the 5' RACE reads through MiXCR, one entry per CDR3 protein. The sample has around 79,000 distinct CDR3 sequences; 14% are singletons. Sequencing used PBMCs. These receptors all stem from a woman between 45 and 60 years old in good health.

This clonotype was picked up many times. The V call is TRBV6-6, the J call TRBJ2-5, with no clear D. With 5 bases removed from V and 5 bases from J, the gap between germline ends came to 9 bases. The CDR3 contains 12 residues. The germline V gene has CDR1 MNHNY and CDR2 SVGAGI (reference sequence). As DNA, the CDR3 is TGTGCCAGCAGTCCCTCCCACGAGACCCAGTACTTC. It encodes CASSPSHETQYF.

This clonotype was seen ten or more times. No DNA is shown, since the ends of the CDR3 on it are uncertain; the CDR3 is the one TCRdb lists. The V call is TRBV27, the J call TRBJ2-1; TRBD1 is the table's D call, not checked against the DNA. The CDR3 spans 13 residues, counting both ends. Germline loops: CDR1 MNHEY, CDR2 SMNVEV (reference sequence). The CDR3 region is CASSFGQGAIWFF.

This clonotype was seen ten or more times. This rearrangement joins TRBV28 to TRBJ2-7, with 9 bases matching TRBD2. CDR1 is MDHEN and CDR2 is SYDVKM in the germline V gene. The CDR3 runs 16 residues. After removal of 4 bases from V and 0 bases from J, the junction contained 7 bases not matched to a gene. CDR3 in DNA: TGTGCCAGCAGTTCCTTAGCGGGGGTTATCTCCTACGAGCAGTACTTC. Translated: CASSSLAGVISYEQYF.

This clonotype has at least ten counts. The rearrangement uses TRBV7-9 and TRBJ1-5, with a tentative D call TRBD1 (5 bases). CDR3 length equals 12 residues. The V end was cut by 0 bases, the J end by 11 bases, with 8 bases between. Germline CDR1 and CDR2: SEHNR and FQNEAQ (reference sequence). The CDR3 DNA reads as TGTGCCAGCAGCTTAGCGCCGGGGGCCCAGCATTTT. Its protein is CASSLAPGAQHF.

This clonotype has a count of ten or more. CDR3 protein: CASRRAGGTGGAFF. In DNA form, the CDR3 reads TGTGCCAGCAGAAGGGCAGGGGGCACAGGTGGGGCTTTCTTT. This sequence joins TRBV28 and TRBJ1-1, with 8 bases that match TRBD1. The CDR3 spans 14 residues. V was pared by 6 bases and J by 11 bases, with 14 bases of the junction left unmatched. Per germline, CDR1 MDHEN and CDR2 SYDVKM.

At least ten counts were recorded for this clonotype. The chain joins TRBV5-1 to TRBJ2-1; 7 bases agree with TRBD2. Germline CDR1 SGHRS, CDR2 YFSETQ. V shed 9 bases and J 2 bases; nucleotides not matched to a gene: 8. This CDR3 is 14 amino acids long. The CDR3 here is CATREAGPYNEQFF. DNA of the CDR3: TGCGCCACTCGCGAAGCGGGACCCTACAATGAGCAGTTCTTC. The full variable domain, with the rest looked up from reference TRBV5-1 and TRBJ2-1, is KAGVTQTPRYLIKTRGQQVTLSCSPISGHRSVSWYQQTPGQGLQFLFEYFSETQRNKGNFPGRFSGRQFSNSRSEMNVSTLELGDSALYLCATREAGPYNEQFFGPGTRLTVL.

The chain couples TRBV12-3 or TRBV12-4 to TRBJ2-1; 7 positions match TRBD2. The CDR3 has 14 residues. V lost 6 bases to trimming and J lost 3 bases; unmatched junction nucleotides: 5. CDR3 nucleotide sequence: TGTGCCAGCAGAGCGGGGAGAAACTACAATGAGCAGTTCTTC. Residues: CASRAGRNYNEQFF.

This clonotype was detected ten times or more. The J gene is TRBJ1-2, the V gene TRBV12-3 or TRBV12-4; D remains unclear. Trimming took 6 bases from V and 9 from J, leaving 20 bases between them. The CDR3 extends over 14 amino acids. The CDR3 protein is CASSPSVLGLRYTF. The CDR3 DNA is TGTGCCAGCAGCCCTTCAGTTCTGGGGTTGCGCTACACCTTC.

This clonotype was observed many times. The CDR3 DNA reads TGTGCCAGCAGTTTGCGGACATACACTGGAAACACCATATATTTT. It codes for CASSLRTYTGNTIYF. The J gene is TRBJ1-3, the V gene TRBV12-3 or TRBV12-4; D is possibly TRBD1 (5 bases). This CDR3 is built from 15 residues. The V gene lost 3 bases and the J gene lost 2 bases, with 11 bases spanning the gap.

This chain uses TRBV7-6 with TRBJ2-3, with TRBD2 as a possible D gene (5 bases). The CDR3 loop spans 13 amino acids. Germline values: CDR1 SGHVS, CDR2 FNYEAQ. The V and J ends lost 6 bases and 8 bases respectively, with 15 bases between them. The CDR3 sequence is CASSQGLRRTQYF. DNA of the CDR3: TGTGCCAGCAGTCAAGGACTGCGACGTACGCAGTATTTT.

This clonotype was detected many times. The rearrangement joins TRBV5-1 to TRBJ1-1, with unresolved D. Trimming left V 4 bases short and J 11 bases short, with 12 bases between. The CDR3 extends over 11 amino acids. The germline gives CDR1 SGHRS, CDR2 YFSETQ. CDR3 region: CASSDNRGAFF. The DNA for the CDR3 is TGCGCCAGCAGCGATAACCGAGGGGCTTTCTTT.

This clonotype was found many times. The chain employs TRBV5-1 and TRBJ2-3; D might be TRBD1 or TRBD2, each matching 5 bases. The germline V and J ends were trimmed by 5 bases and 0 bases, with 10 bases remaining between them. The germline V gene encodes CDR1 SGHRS and CDR2 YFSETQ. This CDR3 has 14 amino acids. Here the CDR3 reads CASRGPPSTDTQYF. As DNA, the CDR3 is TGCGCCAGCAGGGGACCTCCGAGCACAGATACGCAGTATTTT.

The chain recombines TRBV20-1 with TRBJ2-5; 7 bases are a match to TRBD2. In germline, CDR1 is DFQATT, CDR2 SNEGSKA (reference sequence). After removal of 4 bases from V and 4 bases from J, the junction contained 6 bases not matched to a gene. This CDR3 has 13 amino acids. The CDR3 reads CSANAPGGETQYF. The CDR3 nucleotides are TGCAGTGCTAACGCGCCGGGAGGAGAGACCCAGTACTTC.

This clonotype was observed many times. The CDR3 DNA reads TGCGCCAGCAGTCCTCAGGTCCTTAGCACAGATACGCAGTATTTT. Its protein is CASSPQVLSTDTQYF. This sequence joins TRBV5-1 and TRBJ2-3; unclear D gene. The V gene's germline CDR1 is SGHRS and CDR2 YFSETQ. Deletions cut 5 bases from V and 0 bases from J, with 13 bases between. This CDR3 has 15 residues.

This clonotype occurred many times. The CDR3 DNA follows: TGTGCCAGCAGTAGCCGGCTTGGGACTAGCGGCCTCACAGATACGCAGTATTTT. Translating gives CASSSRLGTSGLTDTQYF. V and J are TRBV6-6 and TRBJ2-3; 11 bases map to TRBD2. With 5 bases clipped from V and 2 bases from J, the junction kept 12 bases outside the gene matches. Germline values: CDR1 MNHNY, CDR2 SVGAGI (reference sequence). The CDR3 spans 18 residues.

The chain uses TRBV12-3 or TRBV12-4 and TRBJ2-1, with D possibly matching TRBD2 (6 bases). Between the trimmed V and J ends, which lost 5 bases and 0 bases, there was a span of 8 bases. This CDR3 has 14 amino acids. CDR3 coding DNA: TGTGCCAGCAGTGGCGGGAACTCCTACAATGAGCAGTTCTTC. Translated: CASSGGNSYNEQFF.

V usage is TRBV19 and J usage is TRBJ1-2, with a possible D match to TRBD1 (6 bases). Germline CDR1 LNHDA, CDR2 SQIVND (reference sequence). Trimming left V 7 bases short and J 5 bases short, with 17 bases between. The CDR3 consists of 14 residues. The CDR3 region is CASTQTGARYGYTF. DNA for the CDR3: TGTGCCAGTACCCAGACAGGTGCAAGATATGGCTACACCTTC. Full variable domain (remainder filled in from reference TRBV19 and TRBJ1-2): DGGITQSPKYLFRKEGQNVTLSCEQNLNHDAMYWYRQDPGQGLRLIYYSQIVNDFQKGDIAEGYSVSREKKESFPLTVTSAQKNPTAFYLCASTQTGARYGYTFGSGTRLTVV.

This clonotype was detected ten times or more. The chain uses TRBV20-1 and TRBJ1-2, with 7 bases aligning to TRBD1. V gave up 2 bases and J gave up 5 bases; unmatched junction bases: 11. This CDR3 has 15 amino acids. Germline V gene sequence: CDR1 DFQATT, CDR2 SNEGSKA (reference sequence). The CDR3 DNA reads TGCAGTGCTAGACCCATGGGACAGATGGATTATGGCTACACCTTC. Translated: CSARPMGQMDYGYTF.

The V and J genes are TRBV20-1 and TRBJ2-3, with 8 bases matching TRBD2. Germline V lookup: CDR1 DFQATT, CDR2 SNEGSKA (reference sequence). After removal of 6 bases from V and 10 bases from J, the junction contained 12 bases not matched to a gene. This CDR3 comprises 13 residues. The CDR3 here is CSAQESGGPPQYF. CDR3 coding DNA: TGCAGTGCCCAAGAAAGCGGGGGCCCACCGCAGTATTTT.

This clonotype has ten or more counts. The chain couples TRBV7-2 to TRBJ1-2; possible D gene TRBD1, 5 bases. Per germline, CDR1 SGHTA and CDR2 FQGNSA. With 2 bases removed from V and 7 bases from J, the gap between germline ends came to 11 bases. This CDR3 has 13 residues. Here the CDR3 reads CASSLFRGGGYTF. The CDR3 region has the DNA TGTGCCAGCAGCTTATTTAGGGGTGGTGGCTACACCTTC.

This clonotype was seen many times. CDR3: CASSTPGQRTDTQYF. The CDR3 region has the DNA TGTGCCAGCAGCACCCCGGGACAACGCACAGATACGCAGTATTTT. This sequence joins TRBV7-9 and TRBJ2-3; a weak D match, TRBD1 (6 bases). The CDR3 loop spans 15 amino acids. V dropped 5 bases and J dropped 1 base, with 13 bases sitting between them. CDR1 is SEHNR, CDR2 FQNEAQ, per germline (reference sequence).

There are many counts of this clonotype. The chain combines TRBV20-1 with TRBJ2-1; the match to TRBD1 covers 7 bases. Germline CDR1 reads DFQATT; CDR2 reads SNEGSKA (reference sequence). The ends lost 2 bases at V and 0 bases at J; junction bases unmatched: 19. This CDR3 region has 20 residues. The CDR3 spells CSARSRAGTAIFSSYNEQFF. The CDR3, as DNA: TGCAGTGCTAGATCGAGGGCCGGGACAGCAATTTTTAGCTCCTACAATGAGCAGTTCTTC.

The V and J genes are TRBV15 and TRBJ1-1; D perhaps matches TRBD1 (6 bases). CDR3 length: 15 amino acids. Trimming shortened V by 0 bases and J by 7 bases, and 15 bases separated the two germline ends. Germline V gene sequence: CDR1 LNHNV, CDR2 YYDKDF (reference sequence). CDR3 loop: CATSRDGRGVNEAFF. In nucleotides, the CDR3 is TGTGCCACCAGCAGAGATGGCAGGGGAGTCAATGAAGCTTTCTTT.

Ten or more counts support this clonotype. The chain carries TRBV28 and TRBJ2-7, with D perhaps assigned TRBD1 or TRBD2 (7 bases each). This CDR3 comprises 16 residues. V was pared by 6 bases and J by 0 bases, with 18 bases between. Germline V gives CDR1 MDHEN, CDR2 SYDVKM. CDR3 region: CASRRRGTADSYEQYF. CDR3 nucleotides: TGTGCCAGCAGGCGGCGGGGGACAGCAGACTCCTACGAGCAGTACTTC.

This clonotype was counted ten times or more. The V and J genes are TRBV20-1 and TRBJ1-4; no clear D. V gave up 6 bases and J gave up 4 bases, with 9 bases separating them. The germline gives CDR1 DFQATT, CDR2 SNEGSKA (reference sequence). This CDR3 is built from 12 residues. CDR3 sequence: CSAPGLNEKLFF. The CDR3 DNA follows: TGCAGTGCCCCAGGACTTAATGAAAAACTGTTTTTT.

J is TRBJ1-1 and V is TRBV27, with a weak D call TRBD1 (6 bases). Germline lookup yields CDR1 MNHEY and CDR2 SMNVEV (reference sequence). The CDR3 is made up of 16 amino acids. The V end was cut by 8 bases, the J end by 1 base, with 20 bases between. This chain's CDR3 is CASVGRDIRRNTEAFF. DNA for the CDR3: TGTGCCAGCGTTGGCCGGGACATCCGACGGAACACTGAAGCTTTCTTT.

This clonotype came up many times. The gene calls are TRBV5-5 and TRBJ2-7, with D perhaps TRBD1 (5 bases). Deletions cut 5 bases from V and 5 bases from J, with 8 bases between. CDR3 length equals 11 residues. CDR1 and CDR2 from the germline V gene are SGHKS and YYEKEE (reference sequence). CDR3 nucleotide sequence: TGTGCCAGCAGTCAGGGTCACGAGCAGTACTTC. Amino acids: CASSQGHEQYF.

This clonotype was detected many times. The chain links TRBV7-8 to TRBJ1-6; D is unclear. The length of the CDR3 is 13 residues. The germline CDR1 and CDR2 sequences are SGHVS and FQNEAQ. Trimming removed 5 bases at V and 7 bases at J, with 9 bases between. Written as DNA, the CDR3 is TGTGCCAGCAGCCCTGCCGCCAATTCACCCCTCCACTTT. Protein sequence: CASSPAANSPLHF.

This clonotype was seen repeatedly, ten times or more. V and J are TRBV7-8 and TRBJ2-7; D is perhaps TRBD1 (6 bases). Trimming removed 1 base at V and 6 bases at J, with 19 bases between. CDR3 length: 16 amino acids. Germline V gene sequence: CDR1 SGHVS, CDR2 FQNEAQ. The CDR3 reads CASSLVGGAGIVEQYF. CDR3 bases: TGTGCCAGCAGCTTAGTAGGGGGAGCCGGCATCGTCGAGCAGTACTTC.